Below, one T cell receptor beta chain is given with its context. Its antigen remains unknown. The sample comes from a study of identical twins. Points from the study as a whole: Insertions ran lower in abundant cord blood beta clonotypes, though not in memory repertoires.

The V end lost 2 bases, the J end lost 8 bases, and 17 bases lay between the germline ends. The germline V gene encodes CDR1 SGHNT and CDR2 YYREEE (reference sequence). CDR3 length equals 15 residues. One entry per CDR3 protein, called by TCRdb with MiXCR from the 5' RACE reads. The data show some 660,000 distinct CDR3 sequences, approximately 9% seen once. These data also formed part of another study, on yellow fever vaccine responses in identical twins.

The clonotype was recovered from a woman between 18 and 30 years old in good health. The rearrangement joins TRBV5-4 to TRBJ2-1; D may match TRBD1 or TRBD2 (5 bases each). Sequences were obtained from PBMCs. CDR3 amino acids: CASSFGGDRRDEQFF. The CDR3 nucleotides read TGTGCCAGCAGCTTTGGGGGTGACCGGCGGGATGAGCAGTTCTTC. Full variable domain (rest looked up from reference TRBV5-4 and TRBJ2-1): ETGVTQSPTHLIKTRGQQVTLRCSSQSGHNTVSWYQQALGQGPQFIFQYYREEENGRGNFPPRFSGLQFPNYSSELNVNALELDDSALYLCASSFGGDRRDEQFFGPGTRLTVL.